This T cell receptor (beta chain) was recorded in a study of identical twins (dated by TCRdb to the mid-2010s). Some background on the complete study: To test whether fetal clonotypes persist, the study used deep sequencing on TCR alpha and beta repertoires from monozygotic twins, unrelated adults of various ages, and cord blood. To rule out contamination, the twin experiments were replicated at different times with different library preparation protocols. General findings and caveats noted by the study authors: In monozygotic twins, out-of-frame TCR alpha sharing was systematically underestimated by recombination models, although the models agreed with sharing between unrelated individuals. Compared with coincidental sharing between unrelated individuals, out-of-frame TCR alpha sequences shared between twins showed an excess of sequences with low generation probability. Zero-insertion analyses could be partly confounded by invariant T cells such as MAIT and iNKT, though diverse VJ usage argued against such confounding for most clonotypes. Excess twin sharing in beta out-of-frame sequences was weaker because fewer shared sequences lowered the signal-to-noise ratio. Because the same donors could not be followed over many years, the conclusions depended on cross-sectional statistical analysis. Abundant cord blood beta clonotypes carried fewer insertions; young adult naive repertoires showed a weaker similar trend, while memory repertoires showed none.

Libraries came from 5' RACE. This sample was sequenced with an Illumina HiSeq 2000. Template switching added a universal primer binding site, and the final cDNA carried a unique molecular identifier that allowed TCR cDNA molecules to be counted accurately. Specific primers in the conserved constant-segment region were used to synthesize first-strand cDNA for the TCR alpha and beta chains. To control for contamination, every cDNA library carried two barcodes: a SMART-Mk sample barcode plus Illumina barcodes. TruSeq adapter sequences along with Illumina sample barcodes were introduced in two successive PCR steps. Sequencing of the TCR alpha and beta cDNA libraries was done on the Illumina HiSeq platform using custom primers. The original methods were these. Raw reads were processed with MiGEC to extract unique molecular identifiers, and MiXCR was used to determine CDR3 positions. Recombination models were inferred per individual with the repgenHMM and IGoR tools using an EM algorithm. Shared clonotype analysis was performed with the tcR package in R, normalizing sharing by the product of cloneset sizes. To study raw recombination without the effects of thymic and clonal selection, out-of-frame nonproductive sequences were analyzed. Using fastp trimming at Q25 and MiXCR clonotype assembly, TCRdb reanalyzed the public sequencing data and kept in-frame beta chains. One record per CDR3 amino acid sequence lists the most common genes and DNA. TCRdb, not the authors, supplied the V and J calls. Across this sample there are about 240,000 distinct CDR3 sequences, with 10% to 13% seen only once. The ten largest account for roughly 10% of the sample.

For this clonotype: This receptor's antigen is unknown. It has no much larger one-base neighbor in the sample; base qualities were not kept.

V is clipped by 3 bases and J by 2 bases, and the sequence between their germline boundaries is 7 bases long. From the germline V gene, CDR1 is ENHRY and CDR2 is SYGVKD. The CDR3 goes from the cysteine to the phenylalanine over 13 residues. The only DNA kept is the CDR3, 39 bases in frame from the first base. Only healthy Caucasian donors were included. Using Miltenyi CD45RO+ enrichment and human naive T-cell isolation kits, memory (CD45RO+) and naive T cells were isolated from PBMC. The sequencing input was memory T cells sorted from blood. The intended sense of this specimen's cell subset or site label: CD45RO+ enriched T cells. The chain is encoded by TRBV10-3 joined to TRBJ1-1; confidence is insufficient to name the D gene. The TCR comes from a man aged 50-60 years in good health. The CDR3 protein: CAISDSVNTEAFF. In nucleotides, the sequence is TGTGCCATCAGTGATTCGGTAAACACTGAAGCTTTCTTT.